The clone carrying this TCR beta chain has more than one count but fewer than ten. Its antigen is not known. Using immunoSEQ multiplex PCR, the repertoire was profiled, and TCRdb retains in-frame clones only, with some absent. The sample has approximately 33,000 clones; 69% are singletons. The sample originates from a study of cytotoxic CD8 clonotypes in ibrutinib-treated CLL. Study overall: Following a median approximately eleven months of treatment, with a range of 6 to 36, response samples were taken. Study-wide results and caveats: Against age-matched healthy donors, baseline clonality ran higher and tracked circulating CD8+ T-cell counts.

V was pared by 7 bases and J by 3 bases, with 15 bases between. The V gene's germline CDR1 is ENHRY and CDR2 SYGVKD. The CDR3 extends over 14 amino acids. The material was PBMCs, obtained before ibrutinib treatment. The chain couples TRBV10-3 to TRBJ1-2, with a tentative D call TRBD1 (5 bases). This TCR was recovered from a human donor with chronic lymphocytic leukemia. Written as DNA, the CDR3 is TGTGCCATCACCGGGACCGGAGGGGACTATGGCTACACCTTC. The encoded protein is CAITGTGGDYGYTF.